A single sample gave rise to the 5 T cell receptor beta chains below, sequenced in a study of tumor-infiltrating lymphocytes in primary liver carcinoma. From 20-30 mg of unsorted bulk tissue, DNA and RNA were co-extracted together. TCR beta cDNA was prepared out of roughly 0.5 ug total RNA by means of a constant-region primer. Investigators got TCR beta libraries out of three nested multiplex PCR rounds, done with slightly modified ARM-PCR. It was with TRBV1-TRBV30 forward primers and a C-beta reverse primer that the first two PCR rounds were run, at about 10 cycles each. TCRdb re-analysed the multiplex PCR reads in MiXCR, keeping a single row per CDR3 protein. The sample contains about 190,000 distinct CDR3 sequences, approximately 80% of which appear only once. The source material was tumor tissue from primary liver carcinoma. These TCRs come from a man aged 40-50 years with primary liver carcinoma and hepatitis B virus infection.

The chain is built from TRBV10-3 and TRBJ2-7; no firm D call. The CDR3 loop spans 18 amino acids. Germline V CDR1 and CDR2: ENHRY, SYGVKD. V lost 0 bases, J lost 2 bases, and 20 bases lay in between. The CDR3 protein is CAISESVRQVRRAYEQYF. In DNA, the CDR3 is TGTGCCATCAGTGAGTCGGTCCGGCAGGTCCGTAGAGCCTACGAGCAGTACTTC.

As concerns this clonotype: A junction boundary mismatches the germline segment, possibly from a read error. CDR3 sequence reads: CVSSLDPGEISTDAQYF. DNA of the CDR3: TGTGTCAGCAGCTTAGATCCGGGGGAGATTAGCACAGATGCGCAGTATTTT. The chain joins TRBV11-2 to TRBJ2-3; a weak D match, TRBD2 (6 bases). The CDR3 is 17 amino acids. Looked up from germline, CDR1 is SGHAT and CDR2 is FQNNGV.

This clonotype was found a few times. The chain is built from TRBV29-1 and TRBJ2-2, with a possible D match to TRBD2 (5 bases). V lost 5 bases and J lost 3, with 10 bases in between. Germline CDR1 and CDR2: SQVTM and ANQGSEA. The CDR3 contains 13 residues. The CDR3: CSVLGKDTGELFF. CDR3 sequence (DNA): TGCAGCGTTCTCGGGAAGGACACCGGGGAGCTGTTTTTT.

This clonotype was seen only once. At one boundary the junction diverges from the germline segment, which might be a read error. The chain uses TRBV12-3 or TRBV12-4 and TRBJ2-1; 10 bases agree with TRBD2. The CDR3 consists of 16 residues. CDR3 bases: TGTGCCAGCAGAAATCCCTGGGCTAGCGGGAGAGATGAGCGGTTCTTC. This encodes CASRNPWASGRDERFF.

This clonotype is medium-sized (0.01 to 0.1%) by share. This sequence joins TRBV4-1 and TRBJ2-7; D possibly corresponds to TRBD2 (6 bases). The CDR3 is 15 amino acids. Germline CDR1 reads MGHRA; CDR2 reads YSYEKL. Trimming stripped 0 bases from V and 9 bases from J, with 18 bases between. The CDR3 nucleotides are TGCGCCAGCAGCCAAGATAAGGCACTAGCCATGGCGCAGTACTTC. Its protein is CASSQDKALAMAQYF.